The 14 T cell receptor beta chains below come from one sample, sequenced in a study of T cell responses to AZD1222 COVID-19 vaccine. This table comes from immunoSEQ multiplex PCR, and its TCRdb copy is limited to in-frame clones, with some not included. The repertoire holds about 130,000 clones, approximately 89% seen once, with around 5.6% in the top ten. The sequences come from peripheral blood, collected on day 0 of AZD1222 vaccination. The receptor set was obtained from an adult in good health.

V and J are TRBV5-1 and TRBJ1-4; tentatively, D is TRBD1 (6 bases). The V and J ends lost 4 bases and 6 bases respectively, with 13 bases between them. The CDR3 runs 14 residues. Germline CDR1 SGHRS, CDR2 YFSETQ. The CDR3 here is CASSTGFRDEKLFF. CDR3 bases: TGCGCCAGCAGCACAGGGTTTAGAGATGAAAAACTGTTTTTT.

The chain is built from TRBV20-1 and TRBJ1-3; D call uncertain. The V end was cut by 5 bases, the J end by 2 bases, with 4 bases between. This CDR3 contains 11 residues. Germline V gene lookup returns CDR1 DFQATT and CDR2 SNEGSKA (reference sequence). The chain's CDR3 is CSAGTGNTIYF. CDR3 DNA: TGCAGTGCTGGGACTGGAAACACCATATATTTT.

This clone was observed a handful of times. The chain joins TRBV14 to TRBJ1-6; no firm D call. From germline, CDR1 is SGHDN and CDR2 FVKESK. The CDR3 loop spans 13 amino acids. Trimming cost V 2 bases and J 8 bases, with 7 bases left between them. This CDR3 reads CASSQSWDSPLHF. CDR3 in DNA: TGTGCCAGCAGCCAATCATGGGATTCACCCCTCCACTTT.

This chain links TRBV5-1 with TRBJ2-7, with 9 bases identical to TRBD1. The CDR3 loop spans 14 amino acids. Germline CDR1 SGHRS, CDR2 YFSETQ. V lost 4 bases and J lost 5; bases outside the gene matches: 7. CDR3: CASSPQGQGNEQYF. CDR3 nucleotides: TGCGCCAGCAGCCCACAGGGACAGGGCAACGAGCAGTACTTC.

V gene TRBV6-1 combines with J gene TRBJ2-3; 7 bases map to TRBD2. J gave up 2 bases and V 4 bases, and 12 bases lay outside the gene matches. From germline, CDR1 is MNHNS and CDR2 SASEGT. The CDR3 extends over 17 amino acids. The CDR3 sequence: CASSVQLGGGATDTQYF. The CDR3 DNA sequence: TGTGCCAGCAGTGTCCAACTAGGCGGGGGAGCCACAGATACGCAGTATTTT.

The chain joins TRBV9 to TRBJ2-5; no clear D gene. The CDR3 length is 13 residues. Germline V gene sequence: CDR1 SGDLS, CDR2 YYNGEE. Deletions cut 0 bases from V and 2 bases from J, with 5 bases between. The CDR3 here is CASSVEAQETQYF. CDR3 coding DNA: TGTGCCAGCAGCGTAGAGGCGCAAGAGACCCAGTACTTC.

The rearrangement links TRBV5-8 to TRBJ1-6; possibly TRBD1 for D (5 bases). This CDR3 spans 13 amino acids. Germline loops: CDR1 SGHTS, CDR2 YDEGEE. Trimming pared 0 bases from V and 10 bases from J, leaving 8 bases between. Here the CDR3 DNA reads TGTGCCAGCAGCTTGGGACGGGACTCACCCCTCCACTTT. Protein: CASSLGRDSPLHF.

The chain employs TRBV28 and TRBJ1-2; D is uncertain. The CDR3 has 14 amino acids. Germline V gives CDR1 MDHEN, CDR2 SYDVKM. The germline V and J ends were trimmed by 3 bases and 4 bases, with 12 bases remaining between them. CDR3 DNA: TGTGCCAGCAGTTTTAGGATTTTGGGCTATGGCTACACCTTC. As protein: CASSFRILGYGYTF.

The V and J genes are TRBV2 and TRBJ1-2, with TRBD1 as a possible D gene (6 bases). With 7 bases removed from V and 4 bases from J, the gap between germline ends came to 10 bases. The CDR3 runs 12 residues. CDR1 SNHLY and CDR2 FYNNEI come from the germline V gene. This CDR3 reads CASTLDSYGYTF. The DNA for the CDR3 is TGTGCCAGCACCCTGGACAGCTATGGCTACACCTTC.

The rearrangement joins TRBV3-1 (or the pseudogene TRBV3-2) to TRBJ2-7; TRBD2 matches 9 bases. This CDR3 contains 18 residues. The ends lost 1 base at V and 0 bases at J; junction bases unmatched: 10. Germline V gene data show CDR1 as LGHDT and CDR2 as YNNKEL (reference sequence). This chain's CDR3 is CASSQAGLAGLNSYEQYF. The CDR3 region has the DNA TGTGCCAGCAGCCAAGCTGGGCTAGCGGGGCTTAACTCCTACGAGCAGTACTTC.

V is TRBV2 and J is TRBJ2-4, with 10 bases that match TRBD2. V lost 10 bases, J lost 0 bases, and 3 bases stayed unmatched. Per the germline V gene, CDR1 is SNHLY and CDR2 is FYNNEI. The CDR3 runs to 14 residues. The CDR3 coding sequence is TGTGCCACCCGACTAGCGGGAGCCAAAAACATTCAGTACTTC. It encodes CATRLAGAKNIQYF.

The V and J genes are TRBV10-3 and TRBJ1-3; D gene ambiguous. Per the germline V gene, CDR1 is ENHRY and CDR2 is SYGVKD. The CDR3 covers 15 residues. With 0 bases removed from V and 0 bases from J, the gap between germline ends came to 6 bases. The CDR3 protein is CAISESSDSGNTIYF. The CDR3 DNA reads as TGTGCCATCAGTGAGTCTTCAGACTCTGGAAACACCATATATTTT.

The chain links TRBV27 to TRBJ2-7, with D possibly being TRBD1 (5 bases). CDR1 and CDR2 from the germline V gene are MNHEY and SMNVEV (reference sequence). Trimming stripped 3 bases from V and 6 bases from J, with 18 bases between. The CDR3 extends over 15 amino acids. Here the CDR3 reads CASSLGQGLGLEQYF. The DNA of the CDR3 is TGTGCCAGCAGTTTGGGGCAAGGTCTAGGCCTCGAGCAGTACTTC.

This clone was seen only once. The chain is built from TRBV5-1 and TRBJ2-7; D not resolved. V lost 8 bases and J lost 2, with 11 bases in between. This CDR3 region has 12 residues. From germline, CDR1 is SGHRS and CDR2 YFSETQ. The CDR3 DNA is TGCGCCAGTAAGGACGGACCCTACGAGCAGTACTTC. It encodes CASKDGPYEQYF.